This T cell receptor (beta chain) was sequenced for a study of T cell responses to AZD1222 COVID-19 vaccine. Study conclusions and caveats: Spike-specific TCRs gained breadth and depth after people received two AZD1222 doses.

This clone was seen a few times. Antigen unknown. The assay was immunoSEQ multiplex PCR, and TCRdb's table has in-frame clones only and misses some. Altogether some 120,000 clones are present, 70% to 90% being singletons, with the ten largest covering 2.5% to 3.5%. Germline V gives CDR1 SGHNT, CDR2 YENEEA. The V segment lost 0 bases and the J segment 7 bases; nucleotides outside the gene matches: 5. This CDR3 comprises 16 residues. The sample was peripheral blood, taken 28 days after the second AZD1222 dose. The sequence was collected from an adult who received the AZD1222 COVID-19 vaccine. The chain employs TRBV11-3 and TRBJ1-6; 8 bases are shared with TRBD1. The CDR3 DNA reads as TGTGCCAGCAGCTTAGATAATTGGACAGGGAATTCACCCCTCCACTTT. Protein product: CASSLDNWTGNSPLHF.